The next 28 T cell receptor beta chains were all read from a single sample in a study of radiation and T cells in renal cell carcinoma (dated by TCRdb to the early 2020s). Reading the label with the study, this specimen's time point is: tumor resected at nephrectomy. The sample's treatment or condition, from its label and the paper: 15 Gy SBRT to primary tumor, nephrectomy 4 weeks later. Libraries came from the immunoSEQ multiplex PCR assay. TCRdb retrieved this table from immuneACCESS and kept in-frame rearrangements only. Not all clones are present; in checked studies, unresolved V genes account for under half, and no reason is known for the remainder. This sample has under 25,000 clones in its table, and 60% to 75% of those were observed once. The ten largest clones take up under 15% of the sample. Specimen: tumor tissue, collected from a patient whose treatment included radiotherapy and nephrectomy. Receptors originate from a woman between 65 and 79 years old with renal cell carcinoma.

In DNA form, the CDR3 reads TGTGCCAGCAGCCAAATGGGTAGGGGGTCCTACGAGCAGTACTTC. The encoded protein is CASSQMGRGSYEQYF. This sequence joins TRBV14 and TRBJ2-7; D is perhaps TRBD1 (6 bases). Deletions cut 2 bases from V and 1 base from J, with 12 bases between. This CDR3 has 15 amino acids. CDR1 is SGHDN and CDR2 is FVKESK in the germline V gene.

DNA of the CDR3: TGTGCCAGCAGCTCCTGGACAGGGGGCGGTGAAAAACTGTTTTTT. Amino acids: CASSSWTGGGEKLFF. This chain connects TRBV14 to TRBJ1-4; TRBD1 matches 11 bases. This CDR3 is built from 15 residues. Losses at the gene ends were 5 bases for V and 7 bases for J; bases not matched to a gene: 6. The germline V gene encodes CDR1 SGHDN and CDR2 FVKESK.

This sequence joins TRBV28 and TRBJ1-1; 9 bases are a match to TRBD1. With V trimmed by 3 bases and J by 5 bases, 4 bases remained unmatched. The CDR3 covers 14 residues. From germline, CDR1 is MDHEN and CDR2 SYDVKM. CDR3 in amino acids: CASSFRQGGTEAFF. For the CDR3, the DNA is TGTGCCAGCAGTTTCCGACAGGGGGGGACTGAAGCTTTCTTT.

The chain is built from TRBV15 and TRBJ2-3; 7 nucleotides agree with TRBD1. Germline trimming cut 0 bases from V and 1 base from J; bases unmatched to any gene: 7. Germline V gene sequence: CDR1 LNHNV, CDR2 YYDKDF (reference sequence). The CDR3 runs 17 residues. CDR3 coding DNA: TGTGCCACCAGCAGAGAGAGACCCGGACAGGGCACAGATACGCAGTATTTT. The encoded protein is CATSRERPGQGTDTQYF.

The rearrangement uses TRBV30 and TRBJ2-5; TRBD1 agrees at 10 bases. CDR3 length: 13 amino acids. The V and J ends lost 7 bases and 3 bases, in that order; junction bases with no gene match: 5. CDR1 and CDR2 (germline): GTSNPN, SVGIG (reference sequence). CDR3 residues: CAFDRGLEETQYF. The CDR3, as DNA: TGTGCCTTTGACAGGGGGCTAGAAGAGACCCAGTACTTC.

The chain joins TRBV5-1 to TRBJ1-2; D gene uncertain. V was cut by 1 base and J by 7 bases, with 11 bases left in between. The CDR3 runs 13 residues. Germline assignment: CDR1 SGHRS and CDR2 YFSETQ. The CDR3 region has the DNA TGCGCCAGCAGCTTGATGGGTCCGGGTGGCTACACCTTC. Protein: CASSLMGPGGYTF.

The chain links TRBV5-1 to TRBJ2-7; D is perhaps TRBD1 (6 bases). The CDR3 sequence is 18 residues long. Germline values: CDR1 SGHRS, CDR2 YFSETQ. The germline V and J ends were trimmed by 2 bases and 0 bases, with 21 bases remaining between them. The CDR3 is CASSLNPQGMRSSYEQYF. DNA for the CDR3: TGCGCCAGCAGCTTAAACCCACAGGGTATGCGAAGCTCCTACGAGCAGTACTTC. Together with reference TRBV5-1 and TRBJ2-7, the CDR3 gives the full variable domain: KAGVTQTPRYLIKTRGQQVTLSCSPISGHRSVSWYQQTPGQGLQFLFEYFSETQRNKGNFPGRFSGRQFSNSRSEMNVSTLELGDSALYLCASSLNPQGMRSSYEQYFGPGTRLTVT.

CDR3 loop: CASSLRGVPDGYTF. DNA of the CDR3: TGTGCCAGCAGCTTAAGGGGCGTACCGGATGGCTACACCTTC. The chain combines TRBV5-6 with TRBJ1-2, with D tentatively TRBD1 (5 bases). V lost 2 bases to trimming and J lost 6 bases, with 14 bases between them. Germline CDR1 and CDR2: SGHDT and YYEEEE. This CDR3 is built from 14 residues.

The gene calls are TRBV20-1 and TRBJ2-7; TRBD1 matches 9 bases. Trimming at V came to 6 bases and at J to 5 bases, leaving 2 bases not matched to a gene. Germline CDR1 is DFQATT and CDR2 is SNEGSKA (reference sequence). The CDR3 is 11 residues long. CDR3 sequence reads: CSARTGDEQYF. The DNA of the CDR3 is TGCAGTGCAAGGACAGGGGACGAGCAGTACTTC.

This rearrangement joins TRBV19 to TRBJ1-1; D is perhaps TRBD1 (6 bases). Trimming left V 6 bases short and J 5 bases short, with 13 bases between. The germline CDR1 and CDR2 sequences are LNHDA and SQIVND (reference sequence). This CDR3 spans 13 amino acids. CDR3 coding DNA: TGTGCCAGTAGGAAACAGGGTGGAACTGAAGCTTTCTTT. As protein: CASRKQGGTEAFF.

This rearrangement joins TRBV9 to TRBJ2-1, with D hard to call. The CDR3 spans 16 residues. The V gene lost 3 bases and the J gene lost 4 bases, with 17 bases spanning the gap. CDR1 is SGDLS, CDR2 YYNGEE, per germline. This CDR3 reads CASSAPGRVGYNEQFF. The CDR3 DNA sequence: TGTGCCAGCAGCGCACCCGGACGGGTAGGATACAATGAGCAGTTCTTC.

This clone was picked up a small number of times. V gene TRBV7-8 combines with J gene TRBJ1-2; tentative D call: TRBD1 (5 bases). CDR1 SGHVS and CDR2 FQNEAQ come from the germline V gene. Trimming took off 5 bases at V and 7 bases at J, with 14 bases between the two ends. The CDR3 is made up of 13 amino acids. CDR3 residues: CASSLMGPSGYTF. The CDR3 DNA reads TGTGCCAGCAGCCTAATGGGGCCGAGTGGCTACACCTTC.

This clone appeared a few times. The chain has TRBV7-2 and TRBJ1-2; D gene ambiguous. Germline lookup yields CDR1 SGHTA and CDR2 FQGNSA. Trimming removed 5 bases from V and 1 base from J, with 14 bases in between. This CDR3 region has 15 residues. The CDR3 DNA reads TGTGCCAGCAGCCGTGGGTATCGGAGTAACTATGGCTACACCTTC. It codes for CASSRGYRSNYGYTF.

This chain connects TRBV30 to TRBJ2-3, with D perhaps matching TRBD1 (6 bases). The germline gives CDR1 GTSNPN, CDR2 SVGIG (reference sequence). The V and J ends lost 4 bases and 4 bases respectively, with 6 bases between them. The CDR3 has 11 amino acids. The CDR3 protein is CAWTGADTQYF. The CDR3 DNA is TGTGCCTGGACAGGGGCAGATACGCAGTATTTT.

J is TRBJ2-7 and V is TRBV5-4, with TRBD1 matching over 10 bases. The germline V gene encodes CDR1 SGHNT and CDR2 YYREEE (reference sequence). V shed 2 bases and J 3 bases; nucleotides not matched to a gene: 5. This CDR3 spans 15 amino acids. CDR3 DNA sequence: TGTGCCAGCAGCTTACCGGGACAGGGGATCTACGAGCAGTACTTC. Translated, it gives CASSLPGQGIYEQYF.

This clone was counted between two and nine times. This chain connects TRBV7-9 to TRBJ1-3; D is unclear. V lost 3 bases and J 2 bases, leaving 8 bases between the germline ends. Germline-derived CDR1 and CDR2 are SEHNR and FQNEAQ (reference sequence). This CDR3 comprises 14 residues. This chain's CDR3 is CASSLVRAGNTIYF. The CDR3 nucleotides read TGTGCCAGCAGCTTGGTACGTGCTGGAAACACCATATATTTT.

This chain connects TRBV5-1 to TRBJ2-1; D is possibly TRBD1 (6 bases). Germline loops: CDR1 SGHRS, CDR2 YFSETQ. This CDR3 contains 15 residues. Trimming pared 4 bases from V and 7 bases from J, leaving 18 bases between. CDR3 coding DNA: TGCGCCAGCAGCCCCGGGACACCCAACGGGAATGAGCAGTTCTTC. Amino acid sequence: CASSPGTPNGNEQFF.

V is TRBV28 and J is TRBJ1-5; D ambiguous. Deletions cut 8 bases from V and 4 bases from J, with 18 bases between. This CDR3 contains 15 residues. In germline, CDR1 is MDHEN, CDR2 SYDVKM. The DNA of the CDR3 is TGTGCCAGCCGCTTGGGAAACCTATTAAATCAGCCCCAGCATTTT. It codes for CASRLGNLLNQPQHF.

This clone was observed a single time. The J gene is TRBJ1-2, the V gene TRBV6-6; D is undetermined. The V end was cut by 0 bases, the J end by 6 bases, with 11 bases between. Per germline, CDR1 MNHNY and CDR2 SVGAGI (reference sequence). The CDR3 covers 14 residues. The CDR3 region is CASSYSRGPNGYTF. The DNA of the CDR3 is TGTGCCAGCAGTTACTCTCGGGGTCCTAATGGCTACACCTTC.

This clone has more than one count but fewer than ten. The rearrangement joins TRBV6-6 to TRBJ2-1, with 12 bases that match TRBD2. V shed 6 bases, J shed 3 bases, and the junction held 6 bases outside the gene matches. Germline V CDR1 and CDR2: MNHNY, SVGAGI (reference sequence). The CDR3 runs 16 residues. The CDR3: CASSLTSGGRYNEQFF. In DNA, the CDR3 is TGTGCCAGCAGCTTGACTAGCGGGGGCCGCTACAATGAGCAGTTCTTC.

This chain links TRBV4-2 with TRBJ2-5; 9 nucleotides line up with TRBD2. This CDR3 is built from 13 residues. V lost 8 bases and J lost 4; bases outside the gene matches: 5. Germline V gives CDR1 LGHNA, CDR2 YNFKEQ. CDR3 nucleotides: TGTGCCAGCGCCAGGACTAGCGCAGAGACCCAGTACTTC. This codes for CASARTSAETQYF.

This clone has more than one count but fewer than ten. The CDR3 DNA reads TGTGCCAGCAGCTTGTTACTCAGCGGGGGGATCTCCTACGAGCAGTACTTC. Residues: CASSLLLSGGISYEQYF. V is TRBV5-5 and J is TRBJ2-7; 9 bases line up with TRBD2. The CDR3 loop spans 17 amino acids. Germline V gene sequence: CDR1 SGHKS, CDR2 YYEKEE (reference sequence). V trimming: 1 base; J trimming: 0 bases; junction bases outside the gene matches: 8.

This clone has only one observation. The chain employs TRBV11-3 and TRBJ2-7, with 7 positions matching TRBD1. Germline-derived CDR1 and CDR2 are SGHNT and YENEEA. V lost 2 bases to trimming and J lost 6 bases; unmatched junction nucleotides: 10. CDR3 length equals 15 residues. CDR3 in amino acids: CASSLNPMAGGEQYF. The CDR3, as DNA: TGTGCCAGCAGCTTAAATCCTATGGCAGGGGGCGAGCAGTACTTC.

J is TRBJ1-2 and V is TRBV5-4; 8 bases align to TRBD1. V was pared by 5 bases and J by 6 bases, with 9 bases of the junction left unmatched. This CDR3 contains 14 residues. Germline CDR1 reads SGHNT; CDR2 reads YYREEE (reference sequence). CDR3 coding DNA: TGTGCCAGCAGTTCCAGGACAGGGAGCCATGGCTACACCTTC. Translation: CASSSRTGSHGYTF.

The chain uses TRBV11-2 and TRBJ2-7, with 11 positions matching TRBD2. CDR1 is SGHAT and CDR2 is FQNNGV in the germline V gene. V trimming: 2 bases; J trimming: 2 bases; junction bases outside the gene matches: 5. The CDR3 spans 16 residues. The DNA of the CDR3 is TGTGCCAGCAGCTTAATGGCTAGCGGGGGGACCTACGAGCAGTACTTC. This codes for CASSLMASGGTYEQYF.

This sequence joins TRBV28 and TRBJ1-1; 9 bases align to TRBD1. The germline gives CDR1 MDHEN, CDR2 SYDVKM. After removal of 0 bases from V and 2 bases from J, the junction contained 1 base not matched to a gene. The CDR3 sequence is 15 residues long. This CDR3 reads CASSLWGQGNTEAFF. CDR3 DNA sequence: TGTGCCAGCAGTTTATGGGGACAGGGTAACACTGAAGCTTTCTTT.

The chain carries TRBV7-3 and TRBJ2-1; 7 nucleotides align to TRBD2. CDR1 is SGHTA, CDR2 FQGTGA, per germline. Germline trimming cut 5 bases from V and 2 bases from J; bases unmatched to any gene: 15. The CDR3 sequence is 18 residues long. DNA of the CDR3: TGTGCCAGCAGCATGGGTGACGGGGGGTCCTTAACCTACAATGAGCAGTTCTTC. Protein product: CASSMGDGGSLTYNEQFF. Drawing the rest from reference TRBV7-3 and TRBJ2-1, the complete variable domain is GAGVSQTPSNKVTEKGKYVELRCDPISGHTALYWYRQSLGQGPEFLIYFQGTGAADDSGLPNDRFFAVRPEGSVSTLKIQRTERGDSAVYLCASSMGDGGSLTYNEQFFGPGTRLTVL.

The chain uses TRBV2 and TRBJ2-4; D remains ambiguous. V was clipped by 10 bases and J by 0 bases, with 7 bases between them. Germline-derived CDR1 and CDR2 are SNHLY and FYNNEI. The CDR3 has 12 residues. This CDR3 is CAISEAKNIQYF. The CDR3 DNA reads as TGTGCCATCTCAGAAGCCAAAAACATTCAGTACTTC.